The 31 T cell receptor beta chains given below trace back to one sample, sequenced in a study of T cell repertoires in cytomegalovirus infection. TCRdb independently ran MiXCR on the reads; one entry per CDR3 protein. The sample carries over 90,000 distinct CDR3 sequences, about 17% recorded once. The specimen was PBMCs. Receptors were obtained from a human donor in good health (CMV status not recorded). Some clones in this sample may be carry-over from other donors' samples.

This clonotype was recorded many times. This chain uses TRBV10-3 with TRBJ1-2, with 8 bases that match TRBD1. Trimming removed 6 bases from V and 6 bases from J; junction bases left unmatched: 27. The CDR3 has 20 amino acids. Germline CDR1 is ENHRY and CDR2 is SYGVKD. CDR3 nucleotide sequence: TGTGCCATCAGGAACATTGGACAGGGAGTGAAGCCCACGCTCGAGGATGGCTACACCTTC. Encoded protein: CAIRNIGQGVKPTLEDGYTF.

This clonotype was observed at least ten times. V and J are TRBV2 and TRBJ2-2, with D perhaps matching TRBD1 (6 bases). The CDR3 is made up of 15 amino acids. Deletions cut 3 bases from V and 2 bases from J, with 10 bases between. Germline loops: CDR1 SNHLY, CDR2 FYNNEI. The CDR3 DNA reads TGTGCCAGCAGTGAGCAGGGGTTAAACACCGGGGAGCTGTTTTTT. It specifies CASSEQGLNTGELFF.

This clonotype was picked up many times. The V and J genes are TRBV18 and TRBJ2-1; TRBD2 matches 11 bases. The CDR3 consists of 18 residues. Germline-derived CDR1 and CDR2 are KGHSH and LQKENI. V gave up 4 bases and J gave up 1 base; unmatched junction bases: 9. CDR3 sequence (DNA): TGTGCCAGCTCACTACTAGCGGGGGTGTCATGGTCCTACAATGAGCAGTTCTTC. Its protein product is CASSLLAGVSWSYNEQFF.

The chain couples TRBV5-4 to TRBJ1-2; 8 nucleotides align to TRBD1. CDR3 length: 15 amino acids. The V and J ends lost 7 bases and 6 bases, in that order; junction bases with no gene match: 14. Per the germline V gene, CDR1 is SGHNT and CDR2 is YYREEE (reference sequence). The CDR3 DNA is TGTGCCAGCGTCCGCACAGGGGGTAAACGCGATGGCTACACCTTC. This translates into CASVRTGGKRDGYTF.

The chain carries TRBV5-4 and TRBJ2-5; D might be TRBD2 (6 bases). The V end lost 0 bases, the J end lost 7 bases, and 19 bases lay between the germline ends. The germline gives CDR1 SGHNT, CDR2 YYREEE (reference sequence). The CDR3 runs to 16 residues. CDR3 coding DNA: TGTGCCAGCAGCTTGGCTCAGGGAGCGGGTTTAGGGACCCAGTACTTC. This sequence encodes CASSLAQGAGLGTQYF.

This clonotype came up many times. The V call is TRBV7-2, the J call TRBJ2-1; TRBD2 is a possible D gene (6 bases). V lost 5 bases, J lost 8 bases, and 19 bases lay in between. The CDR3 runs 15 residues. Germline CDR1 and CDR2: SGHTA and FQGNSA. This CDR3 reads CASSPTPGGEDEQFF. The DNA of the CDR3 is TGTGCCAGCAGCCCGACGCCAGGTGGGGAGGATGAGCAGTTCTTC.

This clonotype was seen repeatedly, ten times or more. This chain uses TRBV7-2 with TRBJ1-1, with a tentative D call TRBD1 (6 bases). The CDR3 contains 15 residues. Germline CDR1 SGHTA, CDR2 FQGNSA. Trimming shortened V by 4 bases and J by 4 bases, and 16 bases separated the two germline ends. The CDR3 region is CASSSGQPSSTEAFF. CDR3 DNA: TGTGCCAGCAGCTCCGGACAGCCCTCTAGCACTGAAGCTTTCTTT.

This clonotype has a handful of counts. The gene calls are TRBV29-1 and TRBJ2-6; 8 bases agree with TRBD1. The CDR3 totals 15 residues. Germline values: CDR1 SQVTM, CDR2 ANQGSEA. V gave up 3 bases and J gave up 2 bases; unmatched junction bases: 3. The DNA for the CDR3 is TGCAGCGTTGAGAGGACAGGGACTGGGGCCAACGTCCTGACTTTC. The encoded protein is CSVERTGTGANVLTF.

This chain's CDR3 is CASSGTRLAGEHTGELFF. The CDR3 DNA reads as TGTGCCAGCAGCGGAACCCGACTAGCGGGGGAACACACCGGGGAGCTGTTTTTT. V usage is TRBV13 and J usage is TRBJ2-2; TRBD2 agrees at 12 bases. J was trimmed by 3 bases and V by 5 bases; bases with no gene match: 10. CDR1 and CDR2 (germline): PRHDT, FYEKMQ (reference sequence). CDR3 length: 18 amino acids.

This clonotype was detected only a few times. The V call is TRBV20-1, the J call TRBJ1-1, with TRBD1 as a possible D gene (5 bases). Germline V lookup: CDR1 DFQATT, CDR2 SNEGSKA (reference sequence). CDR3 length: 16 amino acids. The V end was cut by 3 bases, the J end by 1 base, with 18 bases between. The CDR3 nucleotides are TGCAGTGCTAGTACGGGTTGGGGGGACGGGAACACTGAAGCTTTCTTT. This sequence encodes CSASTGWGDGNTEAFF.

The CDR3, as DNA: TGCAGTGCTAGACCATCGAGGACTACCTACTACGAGCAGTACTTC. Translated, it gives CSARPSRTTYYEQYF. The genes are TRBV20-1 and TRBJ2-7, with D perhaps matching TRBD2 (6 bases). Trimming removed 2 bases from V and 3 bases from J, with 17 bases in between. Germline V gene sequence: CDR1 DFQATT, CDR2 SNEGSKA (reference sequence). The length of the CDR3 is 15 residues.

This clonotype was found many times. The chain employs TRBV6-2 or TRBV6-3 and TRBJ2-3, with D uncertain. The CDR3 totals 14 residues. Germline CDR1 MNHEY, CDR2 SVGEGT. The V gene lost 0 bases and the J gene lost 4 bases, with 8 bases spanning the gap. The CDR3 protein is CASSYSYEPDTQYF. DNA for the CDR3: TGTGCCAGCAGTTACTCATATGAACCAGATACGCAGTATTTT.

The chain joins TRBV7-2 to TRBJ2-3, with TRBD1 matching over 7 bases. The CDR3 extends over 13 amino acids. Germline lookup yields CDR1 SGHTA and CDR2 FQGNSA. Germline trimming cut 5 bases from V and 6 bases from J; bases unmatched to any gene: 5. Written as DNA, the CDR3 is TGTGCCAGCAGCGCCACAGGGGAGGATACGCAGTATTTT. This translates into CASSATGEDTQYF.

The rearrangement joins TRBV20-1 to TRBJ2-2; D remains unclear. Germline CDR1 reads DFQATT; CDR2 reads SNEGSKA (reference sequence). V gave up 3 bases and J gave up 4 bases, with 9 bases separating them. CDR3 length equals 13 residues. The CDR3 nucleotides are TGCAGTGCTAGGGTTACGAGCACCGGGGAGCTGTTTTTT. Its translation: CSARVTSTGELFF.

This clonotype was found many times. One junction end does not reproduce the germline sequence, and a read error may be involved. This chain uses TRBV5-4 with TRBJ2-7; D is uncertain. The CDR3 is 14 residues long. The germline V gene has CDR1 SGHNT and CDR2 YYREEE (reference sequence). The CDR3 loop reads CASSLRTDSNEQYF. CDR3 bases: TGTGCCAGCAGCTTAAGGACCGACTCCAACGAGCAGTACTTC.

Comment on this clonotype: Its ends do not fully match the called genes, so a read error is possible. J is TRBJ2-3 and V is TRBV5-1; TRBD2 might be the D (6 bases). Germline V gives CDR1 SGHRS, CDR2 YFSETQ. This CDR3 spans 14 amino acids. CDR3 DNA: TGCGCCAGCAGGAGGGAGGCTAGTTCGGACTTGCCCCACTTT. Protein: CASRREASSDLPHF.

This clonotype has a count of ten or more. The chain is built from TRBV7-2 and TRBJ1-2; TRBD1 agrees at 8 bases. The CDR3 spans 15 residues. The junction had 5 bases not matched to a gene; V was cut back by 5 bases and J by 0 bases. The germline V gene encodes CDR1 SGHTA and CDR2 FQGNSA. The CDR3 DNA reads as TGTGCCAGCAGCCCAGGGGGCAGCTCTAACTATGGCTACACCTTC. This codes for CASSPGGSSNYGYTF.

There are many counts of this clonotype. This chain joins TRBV5-1 and TRBJ2-2; 9 bases are a match to TRBD1. Germline CDR1 reads SGHRS; CDR2 reads YFSETQ. This CDR3 is built from 16 residues. J gave up 4 bases and V 3 bases, and 7 bases lay outside the gene matches. This CDR3 is CASSSRGQGPTGELFF. DNA for the CDR3: TGCGCCAGCAGCTCGAGGGGACAGGGCCCCACCGGGGAGCTGTTTTTT.

For this clonotype: The conserved phenylalanine or tryptophan normally closing the CDR3 is absent here, so this likely arose from a read error. The chain combines TRBV28 with TRBJ2-7, with 10 bases identical to TRBD1. Germline V gene data show CDR1 as MDHEN and CDR2 as SYDVKM. This CDR3 has 14 amino acids. The V segment lost 6 bases and the J segment 3 bases; nucleotides outside the gene matches: 5. The CDR3 bases are TGTGCCAGCAGCATAGACAGGGGGCTCTACGAGCAGTACATC. Translated, it gives CASSIDRGLYEQYI.

V and J are TRBV2 and TRBJ2-6, with D uncertain. With 7 bases removed from V and 0 bases from J, the gap between germline ends came to 13 bases. Germline V gene sequence: CDR1 SNHLY, CDR2 FYNNEI. This CDR3 region has 16 residues. CDR3 sequence (DNA): TGTGCCAGCACCCCGGTTGACATCTCTGGGGCCAACGTCCTGACTTTC. As protein: CASTPVDISGANVLTF.

This clonotype was counted at least ten times. This chain joins TRBV5-5 and TRBJ1-1; D unclear. The CDR3 loop spans 15 amino acids. Germline V gene data show CDR1 as SGHKS and CDR2 as YYEKEE (reference sequence). V was trimmed by 0 bases and J by 0 bases, leaving 9 bases between them. In DNA form, the CDR3 reads TGTGCCAGCAGCTTGGTCTGGGGTGTGAACACTGAAGCTTTCTTT. It is translated as CASSLVWGVNTEAFF. Filled out from reference TRBV5-5 and TRBJ1-1, the complete variable domain reads DAGVTQSPTHLIKTRGQQVTLRCSPISGHKSVSWYQQVLGQGPQFIFQYYEKEERGRGNFPDRFSARQFPNYSSELNVNALLLGDSALYLCASSLVWGVNTEAFFGQGTRLTVV.

The chain has TRBV29-1 and TRBJ2-7; 9 bases line up with TRBD1. Unmatched junction bases numbered 6, after V lost 5 bases and J lost 4 bases. The CDR3 sequence is 13 residues long. Germline assignment: CDR1 SQVTM and CDR2 ANQGSEA. The CDR3: CSVPRGQGYEQYF. The CDR3 region has the DNA TGCAGCGTTCCCCGGGGACAGGGTTACGAGCAGTACTTC.

The chain recombines TRBV27 with TRBJ1-2; no reliable D call. The length of the CDR3 is 15 residues. Trimming pared 8 bases from V and 4 bases from J, leaving 20 bases between. The V gene's germline CDR1 is MNHEY and CDR2 SMNVEV (reference sequence). The CDR3 region is CASGICRLGVYGYTF. The CDR3 DNA reads TGTGCCAGCGGAATATGCAGGCTGGGAGTCTATGGCTACACCTTC.

This clonotype showed up many times. The chain joins TRBV7-8 to TRBJ2-7; TRBD2 matches 10 bases. This CDR3 contains 15 residues. V shed 5 bases, J shed 4 bases, and the junction held 8 bases outside the gene matches. Germline V gene lookup returns CDR1 SGHVS and CDR2 FQNEAQ. DNA of the CDR3: TGTGCCAGCAGCCCCCGTCCTAGCGGGGGTTACGAGCAGTACTTC. Amino acids: CASSPRPSGGYEQYF.

The DNA of the CDR3 is TGCGCCAGCAGCCTAGCGGGGGGTCTCACAGATACGCAGTATTTT. This codes for CASSLAGGLTDTQYF. This chain connects TRBV5-1 to TRBJ2-3, with 11 positions matching TRBD2. Germline CDR1 SGHRS, CDR2 YFSETQ. The J segment lost 2 bases and the V segment lost 4 bases, leaving 3 bases of the junction unmatched. The CDR3 has 15 residues.

This clonotype was recorded at least ten times. J is TRBJ2-7 and V is TRBV7-2, with D perhaps assigned TRBD1 or TRBD2 (6 bases each). The CDR3 contains 13 residues. From germline, CDR1 is SGHTA and CDR2 FQGNSA. The V gene lost 8 bases and the J gene lost 6 bases, with 17 bases spanning the gap. The CDR3 DNA sequence: TGTGCCAGCCGGGGGACACCCTGGGGCGAGCAGTACTTC. Translation gives CASRGTPWGEQYF.

This clonotype was seen many times. V gene TRBV7-2 combines with J gene TRBJ1-5, with 8 nucleotides matching TRBD1. CDR3 size: 15 residues. V lost 1 base to trimming and J lost 4 bases; unmatched junction nucleotides: 3. Germline V gene data show CDR1 as SGHTA and CDR2 as FQGNSA. The CDR3 sequence is CASSLGTGKNQPQHF. The CDR3 DNA reads TGTGCCAGCAGCTTAGGGACAGGGAAGAATCAGCCCCAGCATTTT.

This clonotype was counted many times. The J gene is TRBJ2-3, the V gene TRBV7-6, with a possible D match to TRBD2 (5 bases). V was trimmed by 4 bases and J by 0 bases, leaving 17 bases between them. This CDR3 has 17 residues. Germline V gene data show CDR1 as SGHVS and CDR2 as FNYEAQ. Here the CDR3 reads CASSSNAGGGSTDTQYF. The CDR3 nucleotides read TGTGCCAGCAGCTCGAATGCTGGCGGAGGTAGCACAGATACGCAGTATTTT.

V usage is TRBV20-1 and J usage is TRBJ1-5; no reliable D call. The CDR3 extends over 13 amino acids. CDR1 and CDR2 from the germline V gene are DFQATT and SNEGSKA (reference sequence). Trimming took 6 bases from V and 9 from J, leaving 18 bases between them. The CDR3 coding sequence is TGCAGTGCCCTCGGGGAAATCGGTCTGCCCCAGCATTTT. Encoded protein: CSALGEIGLPQHF.

This clonotype has a count of ten or more. V and J are TRBV12-3 or TRBV12-4 and TRBJ2-7, with 7 bases identical to TRBD2. The CDR3 has 13 amino acids. J gave up 2 bases and V 5 bases, and 3 bases lay outside the gene matches. The CDR3 loop is CASSRSGAYEQYF. CDR3 nucleotide sequence: TGTGCCAGCAGTCGGAGCGGGGCCTACGAGCAGTACTTC.

The J gene is TRBJ1-1, the V gene TRBV13; no clear D. CDR3 length: 11 amino acids. The germline V and J ends were trimmed by 1 base and 8 bases, with 5 bases remaining between them. Per germline, CDR1 PRHDT and CDR2 FYEKMQ (reference sequence). The CDR3 is CASSLAGEAFF. Written as DNA, the CDR3 is TGTGCCAGCAGCTTAGCCGGAGAAGCTTTCTTT.